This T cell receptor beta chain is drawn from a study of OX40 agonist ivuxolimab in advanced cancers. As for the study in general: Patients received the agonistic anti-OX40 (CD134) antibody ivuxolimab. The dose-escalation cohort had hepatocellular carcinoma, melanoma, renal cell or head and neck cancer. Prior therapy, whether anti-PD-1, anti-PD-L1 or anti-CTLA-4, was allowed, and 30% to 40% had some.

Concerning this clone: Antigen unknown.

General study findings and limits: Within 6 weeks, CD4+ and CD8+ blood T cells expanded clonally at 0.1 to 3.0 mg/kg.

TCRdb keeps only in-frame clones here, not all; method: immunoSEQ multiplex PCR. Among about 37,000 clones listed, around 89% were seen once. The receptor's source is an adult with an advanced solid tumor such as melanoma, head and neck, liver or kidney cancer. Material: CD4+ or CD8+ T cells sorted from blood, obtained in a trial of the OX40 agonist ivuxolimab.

The DNA of the CDR3 is TGTGCCAGCAGCTTATCGCCGGGAACCGGGTATGAAAAACTGTTTTTT. The encoded protein is CASSLSPGTGYEKLFF. The chain carries TRBV7-6 and TRBJ1-4, with D unclear. Germline V gene data show CDR1 as SGHVS and CDR2 as FNYEAQ. This CDR3 is built from 16 residues. The V and J ends lost 2 bases and 6 bases respectively, with 16 bases between them.